Listed below are T cell receptor beta chains from one sample, sequenced in a study of cytomegalovirus exposure and HLA in healthy donors. TCRdb keeps only in-frame clones here, not all; method: immunoSEQ multiplex PCR. The table shows around 190,000 clones, with approximately 79% occurring only once. The sequenced material came from PBMCs. These TCRs come from a woman between 40 and 50 years old in good health and CMV-seronegative. Each CDR3 is given with its conserved first and last residue. The D gene is left open where the match is weak. A row's size may be missing; if present it is once, few, many or a size class.

clone size | D gene | J gene | CDR3 length | V gene | CDR3 protein | CDR3 DNA
- | - | TRBJ2-2 | 14 | TRBV6-4 | CASSDGGNTGELFF | TGTGCCAGCAGTGACGGGGGCAACACCGGGGAGCTGTTTTTT
- | - | TRBJ1-5 | 14 | TRBV28 | CASSSGHRGQPQHF | TGTGCCAGCAGTTCGGGACACCGCGGTCAGCCCCAGCATTTT
- | TRBD2 | TRBJ2-5 | 16 | TRBV28 | CASSLGLAGGGETQYF | TGTGCCAGCAGTCTGGGACTAGCGGGGGGCGGGGAGACCCAGTACTTC
- | TRBD2 | TRBJ2-1 | 16 | TRBV5-1 | CASSSPLAGGLNEQFF | TGCGCCAGCAGCAGCCCACTAGCGGGGGGGCTCAATGAGCAGTTCTTC
- | TRBD1 | TRBJ2-3 | 15 | TRBV7-2 | CASSLGDRDRDTQYF | TGTGCCAGCAGCTTAGGGGACAGGGACAGAGATACGCAGTATTTT
- | TRBD2 | TRBJ2-3 | 15 | TRBV13 | CASKIRGGPADTQYF | TGTGCCAGCAAAATCCGGGGGGGCCCGGCAGATACGCAGTATTTT
once | - | TRBJ1-2 | 15 | TRBV5-4 | CASSLVGRVVSGYTF | TGTGCCAGCAGCTTGGTCGGCAGGGTGGTAAGTGGCTACACCTTC
once | TRBD1 | TRBJ2-3 | 15 | TRBV7-2 | CASRKRDRGADTQYF | TGTGCCAGCAGGAAACGGGACAGGGGCGCAGATACGCAGTATTTT
- | - | TRBJ2-1 | 18 | TRBV15 | CATSRDRTSRNSYNEQFF | TGTGCCACCAGCAGAGATCGGACTTCTCGGAACTCCTACAATGAGCAGTTCTTC
- | TRBD2 | TRBJ2-7 | 15 | TRBV15 | CATSRSGLADGEQYF | TGTGCCACCAGCAGATCCGGACTAGCGGACGGGGAGCAGTACTTC
once | - | TRBJ2-1 | 13 | TRBV7-7 | CASSPRDYNEQFF | TGTGCTAGCAGCCCGAGGGACTACAATGAGCAGTTCTTC